This TCR beta chain was identified during a study of T cell responses to AZD1222 COVID-19 vaccine (dated by TCRdb to about 2021). Describing the broader study: AZD1222 recipients given second doses at about 4 weeks or at about 12 weeks were pooled, since spike-specific TCR depth and breadth were not found to differ between the two schedules. Trial participants were enrolled by age into 18-55, 56-69 and 70-plus year subgroups, with roughly 150, 30 and 60 TCR-sequenced participants respectively. TCR sequencing was performed for 230 to 250 trial participants, of whom around 200 were given two doses of AZD1222 and around 25 were given two doses of MenACWY control vaccine. The study at large found these results: Reportedly, close to half of the unique spike-specific TCRs recognized epitopes lying outside the regions that are mutated in the B.1.351 and B.1.1.7 variants. A significant rise in spike-specific TCR breadth and depth was observed after two AZD1222 doses relative to day 0 and relative to MenACWY recipients. Conclusions about previously exposed vaccinees were limited because only six AZD1222 recipients were SARS-CoV-2 seropositive at baseline. Participants were mostly white British, with more females than males. The authors suggested clonal diversity may have been underestimated. Because no day 14 peak-response samples were available, repertoires were characterized only after the peak T cell response. The 56-69-year group was small, and its depth increase did not reach significance, likely because of low power. The vaccine-associated CD4 TCRs covered the entire spike protein, and the dominant responses fell in regions 160-218 and 743-854.

This specimen's time point label, per the study, means: baseline before first vaccination. The vaccinee samples were drawn from two UK trials, COV001 and COV002, one of which was a single-blind randomized controlled phase 2/3 trial testing AZD1222 (ChAdOx1 nCoV-19) in healthy adults. Trial participant PBMC samples were collected at day 0 and day 28 after the second dose for TCRbeta chain sequencing. The CDR3 spans 14 residues, from the cysteine through the phenylalanine. The read is trimmed to its CDR3 DNA, 42 bases read in frame from base 1. At the junction V is shortened by 2 bases and J by 5 bases, with 12 bases in between. From a lookup of the germline V gene, CDR1 and CDR2 are KGHSH and LQKENI. The CDR3 regions of human TCRbeta chains were analyzed by immunosequencing. From the authors' description of their analysis: TCRs in the repertoires were compared against a reference library of SARS-CoV-2-specific TCRs that had been generated with the MIRA antigen-specificity platform. Breadth was defined as the fraction of unique TCRs that were SARS-CoV-2-associated, and depth was defined as the fraction of total T cells that were SARS-CoV-2-associated. Using the MIRA data, each spike-specific TCR was mapped to the spike region that the TCR reacts to and placed in a CD4 or CD8 class. Log10-transformed breadth and depth values were compared by one-way ANOVA with Sidak's multiple comparisons tests. Drawn from immuneACCESS, this table holds only the in-frame rearrangements with V and J called that TCRdb kept. Clones are partly lost; checked studies trace under half to an unresolved V gene and leave the rest unexplained. V, J and clone size derive from that table, while D and trimming were established from the DNA sequence. A total of around 200,000 clones appear in this sample, 88% of them only once. About 0.49% of the sample goes to the ten largest clones.

A note on this clone: Its antigen is not yet known. No much larger clone is present one base from it, and per-base qualities are unavailable.

The starting material was peripheral blood, obtained on day 0 of AZD1222 vaccination. The chain joins TRBV18 to TRBJ1-2; too little of a D gene remains to name it. The TCR comes from an adult in good health. The CDR3 in this case is CASSPNPVGYGYTF. In nucleotide form, the sequence is TGTGCCAGCTCACCAAACCCTGTCGGGTATGGCTACACCTTC.